These 14 T cell receptor beta chains were sequenced from one sample in a study of CD4+ T cells in melanoma (dated by TCRdb to between 2021 and 2024). The protocol used for the library was the immunoSEQ multiplex PCR assay. The immuneACCESS repertoire file appears here via TCRdb, limited to in-frame rearrangements. These files lack a portion of the clones; in checked studies, under half of the deficit traces to unresolved V genes, and the cause of the others is not known. The sample table holds about 140,000 clones, of which around nine tenths were seen once. The ten largest clones capture 1.5% of the sample. Receptors originate from a human donor with melanoma.

The chain has TRBV30 and TRBJ2-7; TRBD2 agrees at 13 bases. The J segment lost 3 bases and the V segment lost 0 bases, leaving 2 bases of the junction unmatched. CDR3 length: 15 residues. Per the germline V gene, CDR1 is GTSNPN and CDR2 is SVGIG (reference sequence). The CDR3 sequence: CAWSVRTSGGYEQYF. The CDR3 nucleotides read TGTGCCTGGAGTGTACGGACTAGCGGGGGCTACGAGCAGTACTTC.

The V and J genes are TRBV11-2 and TRBJ1-4; 7 bases are shared with TRBD1. V lost 4 bases and J lost 0; bases outside the gene matches: 2. This CDR3 spans 15 amino acids. Germline assignment: CDR1 SGHAT and CDR2 FQNNGV. This CDR3 reads CASSSGQPTNEKLFF. Here the CDR3 DNA reads TGTGCCAGCAGCTCGGGACAGCCAACTAATGAAAAACTGTTTTTT.

V is TRBV10-3 and J is TRBJ2-3, with a possible D match to TRBD1 (5 bases). Per germline, CDR1 ENHRY and CDR2 SYGVKD. The V gene lost 7 bases and the J gene lost 5 bases, with 13 bases spanning the gap. This CDR3 contains 13 residues. Here the CDR3 DNA reads TGTGCCATCAACAGCCAGGGAAGAGATACGCAGTATTTT. This translates into CAINSQGRDTQYF.

The genes are TRBV4-1 and TRBJ2-7, with D hard to call. Germline CDR1 MGHRA, CDR2 YSYEKL. The CDR3 totals 15 residues. Trimming left V 3 bases short and J 0 bases short, with 12 bases between. DNA of the CDR3: TGCGCCAGCAGCCAGAATAGTGCCAGCTCCTACGAGCAGTACTTC. It encodes CASSQNSASSYEQYF.

J is TRBJ2-1 and V is TRBV6-5, with TRBD2 matching 9 bases. The ends lost 6 bases at V and 3 bases at J; junction bases unmatched: 6. CDR1 and CDR2 from the germline V gene are MNHEY and SVGAGI. This CDR3 comprises 15 residues. The CDR3 bases are TGTGCCAGCAGCACCCTAGCGGGATTCTACAATGAGCAGTTCTTC. This translates into CASSTLAGFYNEQFF.

The chain joins TRBV18 to TRBJ2-4, with D unresolved. From germline, CDR1 is KGHSH and CDR2 LQKENI. Trimming took 4 bases from V and 7 from J, leaving 11 bases between them. The CDR3 has 13 amino acids. CDR3 nucleotides: TGTGCCAGCTCACTCCCGGTGACGAACATTCAGTACTTC. This translates into CASSLPVTNIQYF.

The J gene is TRBJ1-2, the V gene TRBV19; D not certain. The CDR3 runs to 16 residues. Germline CDR1 LNHDA, CDR2 SQIVND (reference sequence). Trimming removed 3 bases at V and 2 bases at J, with 16 bases between. DNA for the CDR3: TGTGCCAGTAGTATTTCACCGACGGCCTCCAACTATGGCTACACCTTC. Translating it yields CASSISPTASNYGYTF.

The chain combines TRBV6-1 with TRBJ1-1; TRBD1 matches at 8 bases. Germline CDR1 reads MNHNS; CDR2 reads SASEGT. V shed 4 bases, J shed 1 base, and the junction held 8 bases outside the gene matches. The CDR3 contains 16 residues. CDR3: CASSAPRQGTNTEAFF. CDR3 DNA sequence: TGTGCCAGCAGTGCCCCGCGACAGGGGACGAACACTGAAGCTTTCTTT.

The rearrangement links TRBV5-1 to TRBJ2-3; TRBD2 aligns across 8 bases. Trimming at V came to 3 bases and at J to 1 base, leaving 10 bases not matched to a gene. The CDR3 contains 17 residues. Looked up from germline, CDR1 is SGHRS and CDR2 is YFSETQ. Here the CDR3 DNA reads TGCGCCAGCAGCTCTCGCCCGGGGGGGGAAGGCACAGATACGCAGTATTTT. Amino acids: CASSSRPGGEGTDTQYF.

The chain is built from TRBV6-5 and TRBJ2-5, with TRBD1 matching over 8 bases. The CDR3 is made up of 13 amino acids. Looked up from germline, CDR1 is MNHEY and CDR2 is SVGAGI. V lost 7 bases and J lost 5; bases outside the gene matches: 6. CDR3 nucleotides: TGTGCCAGCACCCAACCAGGGGGCGAGACCCAGTACTTC. It codes for CASTQPGGETQYF.

The chain links TRBV6-5 to TRBJ1-1; no reliable D call. Germline V gene data show CDR1 as MNHEY and CDR2 as SVGAGI. The CDR3 runs 11 residues. V was trimmed by 2 bases and J by 5 bases, leaving 3 bases between them. DNA of the CDR3: TGTGCCAGCAGTTACAGGACTGAAGCTTTCTTT. Its translation: CASSYRTEAFF.

This clone was counted between two and nine times. The V call is TRBV9, the J call TRBJ1-1, with a possible D match to TRBD1 (5 bases). The CDR3 loop spans 13 amino acids. Looked up from germline, CDR1 is SGDLS and CDR2 is YYNGEE. Trimming took off 5 bases at V and 4 bases at J, with 12 bases between the two ends. The CDR3 sequence is CASSGPGGTEAFF. Written as DNA, the CDR3 is TGTGCCAGCAGTGGCCCGGGGGGCACTGAAGCTTTCTTT.

The chain has TRBV5-6 and TRBJ1-2; a weak D match, TRBD1 (5 bases). The V gene's germline CDR1 is SGHDT and CDR2 YYEEEE. The ends were cut back, 4 bases at V and 4 bases at J, with 14 bases in the middle. The CDR3 covers 14 residues. In DNA form, the CDR3 reads TGTGCCAGCAGCCGGTCAGGGATCGGCTATGGCTACACCTTC. The encoded protein is CASSRSGIGYGYTF.

The rearrangement links TRBV10-1 to TRBJ1-6; tentative D call: TRBD1 (5 bases). Trimming cost V 8 bases and J 7 bases, with 24 bases left between them. Germline loops: CDR1 WNHNN, CDR2 SYGVQD (reference sequence). The CDR3 has 17 residues. The CDR3 DNA follows: TGCGCCAGCTGGGGCCAGGGCAGCAGAGCCCCGAATTCACCCCTCCACTTT. It yields the protein CASWGQGSRAPNSPLHF.